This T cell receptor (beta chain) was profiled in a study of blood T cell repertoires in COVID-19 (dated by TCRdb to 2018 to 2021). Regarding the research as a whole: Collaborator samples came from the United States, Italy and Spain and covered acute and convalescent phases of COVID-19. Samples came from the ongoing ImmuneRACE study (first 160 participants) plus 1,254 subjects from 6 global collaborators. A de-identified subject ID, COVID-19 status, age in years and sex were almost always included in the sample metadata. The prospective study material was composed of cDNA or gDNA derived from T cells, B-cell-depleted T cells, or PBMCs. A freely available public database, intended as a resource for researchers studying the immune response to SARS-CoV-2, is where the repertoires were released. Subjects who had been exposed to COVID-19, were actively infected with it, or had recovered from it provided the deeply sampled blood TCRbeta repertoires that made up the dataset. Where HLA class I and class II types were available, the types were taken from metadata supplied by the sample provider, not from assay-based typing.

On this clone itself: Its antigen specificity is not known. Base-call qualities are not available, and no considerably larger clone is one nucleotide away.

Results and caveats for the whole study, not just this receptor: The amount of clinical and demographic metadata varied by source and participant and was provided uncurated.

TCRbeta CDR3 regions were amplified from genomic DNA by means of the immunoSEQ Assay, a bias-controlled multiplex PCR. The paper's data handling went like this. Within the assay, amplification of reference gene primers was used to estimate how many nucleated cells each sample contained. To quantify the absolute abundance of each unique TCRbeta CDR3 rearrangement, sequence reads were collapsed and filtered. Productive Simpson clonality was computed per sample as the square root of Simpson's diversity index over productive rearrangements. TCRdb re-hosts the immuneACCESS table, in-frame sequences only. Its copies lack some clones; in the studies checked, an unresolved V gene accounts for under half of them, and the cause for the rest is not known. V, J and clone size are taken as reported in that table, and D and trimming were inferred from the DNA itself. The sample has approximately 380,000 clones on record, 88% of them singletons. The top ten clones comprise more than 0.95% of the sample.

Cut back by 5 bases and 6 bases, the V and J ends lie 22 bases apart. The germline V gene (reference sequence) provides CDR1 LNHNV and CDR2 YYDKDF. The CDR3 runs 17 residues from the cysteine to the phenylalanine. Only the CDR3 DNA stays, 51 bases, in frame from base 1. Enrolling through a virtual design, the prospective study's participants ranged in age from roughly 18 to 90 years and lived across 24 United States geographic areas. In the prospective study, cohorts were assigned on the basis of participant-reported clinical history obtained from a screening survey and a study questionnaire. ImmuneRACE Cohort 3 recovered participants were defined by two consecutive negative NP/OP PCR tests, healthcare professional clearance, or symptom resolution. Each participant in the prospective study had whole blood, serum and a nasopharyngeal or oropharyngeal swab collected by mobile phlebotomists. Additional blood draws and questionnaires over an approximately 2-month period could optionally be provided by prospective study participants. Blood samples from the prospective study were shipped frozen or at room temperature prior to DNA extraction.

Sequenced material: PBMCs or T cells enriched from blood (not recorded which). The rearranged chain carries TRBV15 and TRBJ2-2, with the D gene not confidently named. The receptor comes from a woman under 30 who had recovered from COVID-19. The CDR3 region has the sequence CATSPEFGSGPAGELFF. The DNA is TGTGCCACCAGCCCCGAGTTCGGGTCGGGTCCGGCCGGGGAGCTGTTTTTT.